Presented here are 28 T cell receptor beta chains from one specimen sequenced in a study of T-cell reconstitution after alpha-beta-depleted transplantation in children. Library preparation (for TCRbeta) was performed with unique molecular identifiers. One entry per CDR3 protein, called by TCRdb with MiXCR from the PCR reads. The data contain about 140,000 distinct CDR3 sequences, about 9% of them singletons. This sample comprised PBMCs, mostly from graft donor cells, obtained 180 days after TCRalphabeta/CD19-depleted stem cell transplant. These receptors all stem from a female patient aged 2-9 years who had a stem cell transplant for congenital amegakaryocytic thrombocytopenia, so the T cells may come from the graft donor.

At least ten counts were recorded for this clonotype. This sequence joins TRBV29-1 and TRBJ2-3; D is ambiguous. Germline CDR1 and CDR2: SQVTM and ANQGSEA. This CDR3 has 11 residues. This CDR3 reads CMVWAADTQYF. The CDR3 nucleotides read TGCATGGTCTGGGCAGCAGATACGCAGTATTTT.

The table lists this clonotype with many counts. J is TRBJ1-1 and V is TRBV29-1, with D tentatively TRBD1 (6 bases). Looked up from germline, CDR1 is SQVTM and CDR2 is ANQGSEA. This CDR3 comprises 14 residues. Trimming took 3 bases from V and 0 from J, leaving 11 bases between them. CDR3 protein: CSVEVRGLNTEAFF. The CDR3 DNA reads TGCAGCGTTGAGGTCAGGGGCTTGAACACTGAAGCTTTCTTT.

The V gene is TRBV15, the J gene TRBJ1-3, with no clear D. V was trimmed by 2 bases and J by 5 bases, leaving 13 bases between them. Germline CDR1 and CDR2: LNHNV and YYDKDF (reference sequence). The CDR3 runs 15 residues. The CDR3 loop is CATSRTRNPRNTIYF. The CDR3 DNA follows: TGTGCCACCAGCAGAACTCGGAACCCGAGAAACACCATATATTTT.

There are many counts of this clonotype. The chain uses TRBV20-1 and TRBJ1-3; D perhaps matches TRBD1 (5 bases). V was trimmed by 1 base and J by 2 bases, leaving 9 bases between them. The CDR3 has 14 amino acids. Per the germline V gene, CDR1 is DFQATT and CDR2 is SNEGSKA (reference sequence). CDR3 amino acids: CSARVGDPGNTIYF. The CDR3 nucleotides read TGCAGTGCTAGAGTGGGGGATCCTGGAAACACCATATATTTT.

The gene calls are TRBV28 and TRBJ1-6; perhaps TRBD1 as D (5 bases). The CDR3 spans 17 residues. Germline lookup yields CDR1 MDHEN and CDR2 SYDVKM. Trimming pared 2 bases from V and 0 bases from J, leaving 11 bases between. CDR3 loop: CASSLGAGSSYNSPLHF. CDR3 nucleotide sequence: TGTGCCAGCAGTTTAGGGGCAGGGAGCTCCTATAATTCACCCCTCCACTTT.

This clonotype was picked up a small number of times. The chain uses TRBV7-3 and TRBJ2-1; D is unclear. This CDR3 contains 13 residues. V lost 5 bases to trimming and J lost 7 bases, with 12 bases between them. The germline V gene encodes CDR1 SGHTA and CDR2 FQGTGA. The CDR3 spells CASSLTGRNEQFF. DNA for the CDR3: TGTGCCAGCAGCCTCACTGGGCGGAATGAGCAGTTCTTC.

This clonotype appeared many times. The chain is built from TRBV5-1 and TRBJ2-1, with 10 positions matching TRBD2. This CDR3 region has 15 residues. CDR1 SGHRS and CDR2 YFSETQ come from the germline V gene. V lost 0 bases and J lost 8; bases outside the gene matches: 5. The CDR3 loop reads CASSLVFLAGDEQFF. The CDR3 DNA is TGCGCCAGCAGCTTGGTTTTTCTAGCGGGGGATGAGCAGTTCTTC.

This clonotype was found many times. The rearrangement uses TRBV24-1 and TRBJ2-2; 8 positions agree with TRBD2. V trimming: 0 bases; J trimming: 1 base; junction bases outside the gene matches: 0. Germline V CDR1 and CDR2: KGHDR, SFDVKD. This CDR3 has 16 amino acids. Here the CDR3 reads CATSDLLAGNTGELFF. The DNA for the CDR3 is TGTGCCACCAGTGATTTGCTAGCGGGGAACACCGGGGAGCTGTTTTTT.

Many counts were recorded for this clonotype. The chain has TRBV7-2 and TRBJ2-7; D perhaps matches TRBD1 (6 bases). The V end lost 5 bases, the J end lost 0 bases, and 14 bases lay between the germline ends. The CDR3 spans 15 residues. Germline CDR1 SGHTA, CDR2 FQGNSA. CDR3 residues: CASSDEWDISYEQYF. In nucleotides, the CDR3 is TGTGCCAGCAGCGATGAATGGGACATCTCCTACGAGCAGTACTTC.

This clonotype was recorded at least ten times. The V gene is TRBV18, the J gene TRBJ2-7, with 9 bases aligning to TRBD1. Losses at the gene ends were 4 bases for V and 7 bases for J; bases not matched to a gene: 8. The CDR3 is made up of 14 amino acids. Germline V CDR1 and CDR2: KGHSH, LQKENI. This chain's CDR3 is CASSLTGGKGEQYF. CDR3 bases: TGTGCCAGCTCACTCACAGGGGGCAAGGGAGAGCAGTACTTC.

In this sample, this clonotype turned up many times. The V call is TRBV24-1, the J call TRBJ2-2; unclear D gene. The germline V gene has CDR1 KGHDR and CDR2 SFDVKD. Trimming removed 7 bases at V and 5 bases at J, with 4 bases between. The CDR3 loop spans 11 amino acids. CDR3: CATRGTGELFF. As DNA, the CDR3 is TGTGCCACCAGAGGGACCGGGGAGCTGTTTTTT.

The J gene is TRBJ1-5, the V gene TRBV5-1; D unclear. The CDR3 is made up of 13 amino acids. In germline, CDR1 is SGHRS, CDR2 YFSETQ. V shed 2 bases and J shed 4 bases, with 7 bases lying between them. CDR3 bases: TGCGCCAGCAGCTTTATCCCGAATCAGCCCCAGCATTTT. Protein: CASSFIPNQPQHF.

Ten or more counts support this clonotype. The chain links TRBV28 to TRBJ2-7, with 9 positions matching TRBD2. The length of the CDR3 is 13 residues. With V trimmed by 2 bases and J by 5 bases, 1 base remained unmatched. Germline loops: CDR1 MDHEN, CDR2 SYDVKM. The CDR3, as DNA: TGTGCCAGCAGTTTAGCGGGAGGGGACGAGCAGTACTTC. Amino acid sequence: CASSLAGGDEQYF.

This clonotype was counted only a few times. This chain links TRBV2 with TRBJ2-7, with D possibly being TRBD1 (6 bases). Trimming removed 6 bases from V and 4 bases from J, with 16 bases in between. Germline V gives CDR1 SNHLY, CDR2 FYNNEI. The CDR3 length is 14 residues. CDR3 in amino acids: CASRERQVNYEQYF. CDR3 nucleotide sequence: TGTGCCAGCAGGGAAAGACAGGTCAATTACGAGCAGTACTTC. The whole variable domain, filled in from reference TRBV2 and TRBJ2-7, reads EPEVTQTPSHQVTQMGQEVILRCVPISNHLYFYWYRQILGQKVEFLVSFYNNEISEKSEIFDDQFSVERPDGSNFTLKIRSTKLEDSAMYFCASRERQVNYEQYFGPGTRLTVT.

The chain couples TRBV3-1 to TRBJ2-5; D is unresolved. V dropped 2 bases and J dropped 0 bases, with 19 bases sitting between them. The CDR3 has 18 residues. CDR1 is LGHDT and CDR2 is YNNKEL in the germline V gene (reference sequence). CDR3 residues: CASSQFTIGLPYQETQYF. The CDR3 DNA is TGTGCCAGCAGCCAATTTACCATAGGGCTGCCGTACCAAGAGACCCAGTACTTC.

This clonotype was counted at least ten times. The V call is TRBV6-1, the J call TRBJ2-7, with 9 positions matching TRBD2. V shed 3 bases, J shed 1 base, and the junction held 7 bases outside the gene matches. The CDR3 covers 16 residues. Germline V gene lookup returns CDR1 MNHNS and CDR2 SASEGT. CDR3 nucleotides: TGTGCCAGCAGTGACCCTGGACTAGCGCTTTCCTACGAGCAGTACTTC. Protein product: CASSDPGLALSYEQYF.

This clonotype was counted ten times or more. This sequence joins TRBV29-1 and TRBJ2-1; the D gene is possibly TRBD2 (6 bases). The CDR3 is made up of 13 amino acids. V lost 6 bases, J lost 8 bases, and 17 bases lay in between. Germline assignment: CDR1 SQVTM and CDR2 ANQGSEA. The CDR3 region has the DNA TGCAGCGTGGGAGGAACTAGCCCCCATGAGCAGTTCTTC. Translation gives CSVGGTSPHEQFF.

This clonotype was detected many times. The rearrangement joins TRBV20-1 to TRBJ1-3; possibly TRBD1 for D (6 bases). The CDR3 is made up of 14 amino acids. V dropped 6 bases and J dropped 0 bases, with 12 bases sitting between them. Germline V lookup: CDR1 DFQATT, CDR2 SNEGSKA (reference sequence). This CDR3 is CSAGDTSSGNTIYF. In DNA form, the CDR3 reads TGCAGTGCAGGGGACACTAGCTCTGGAAACACCATATATTTT.

Many counts were recorded for this clonotype. V gene TRBV24-1 combines with J gene TRBJ2-3; no firm D call. CDR3 length equals 16 residues. The germline V gene has CDR1 KGHDR and CDR2 SFDVKD. With 3 bases removed from V and 0 bases from J, the gap between germline ends came to 12 bases. The CDR3 DNA sequence: TGTGCCACCAGTGATGCCCGGGCCGAAAGCACAGATACGCAGTATTTT. It translates to CATSDARAESTDTQYF.

Remarks on this clonotype: This may arise from a read error, as a much more abundant clone is one base away. V and J are TRBV5-1 and TRBJ1-2, with 7 bases matching TRBD1. Germline V gene sequence: CDR1 SGHRS, CDR2 YFSETQ. This CDR3 is 16 amino acids long. In nucleotides, the CDR3 is TGCGCCAGCAGCTACGATCCGGGACAGCATAACTATTGCTACACCTTC. This sequence encodes CASSYDPGQHNYCYTF.

This clonotype has more than one count but fewer than ten. The chain has TRBV20-1 and TRBJ2-7, with 9 bases fitting TRBD2. This CDR3 comprises 18 residues. Germline lookup yields CDR1 DFQATT and CDR2 SNEGSKA (reference sequence). Germline trimming cut 2 bases from V and 0 bases from J; bases unmatched to any gene: 14. CDR3 coding DNA: TGCAGTGCTAGAAACCAAGCGGGAGGCTTTATAAGCTCCTACGAGCAGTACTTC. Translated: CSARNQAGGFISSYEQYF.

The rearrangement uses TRBV20-1 and TRBJ2-1, with TRBD2 identical over 14 bases. Trimming cost V 6 bases and J 8 bases; bases outside gene matches: 6. Germline CDR1 is DFQATT and CDR2 is SNEGSKA (reference sequence). This CDR3 has 14 amino acids. CDR3 amino acids: CSAGTSGRMYEQFF. The CDR3 DNA reads TGCAGTGCGGGGACTAGCGGGAGAATGTATGAGCAGTTCTTC.

The chain recombines TRBV5-8 with TRBJ2-5; the match to TRBD2 covers 8 bases. The ends lost 0 bases at V and 0 bases at J; junction bases unmatched: 7. This CDR3 is 17 amino acids long. Germline V gene lookup returns CDR1 SGHTS and CDR2 YDEGEE. CDR3 residues: CASSLGLANPHQETQYF. CDR3 in DNA: TGTGCCAGCAGCTTGGGACTAGCGAACCCTCACCAAGAGACCCAGTACTTC.

This clonotype came up once. Since a much larger clone is just one base distant, this may be a read error. This chain connects TRBV7-8 to TRBJ2-5; a possible D gene is TRBD1 (6 bases). The germline gives CDR1 SGHVS, CDR2 FQNEAQ. This CDR3 spans 13 amino acids. The V and J ends lost 6 bases and 4 bases respectively, with 12 bases between them. As DNA, the CDR3 is TGTGCCAGCAGTGGGGGCTATTTAGAGACCCAGTACTTC. Translating it yields CASSGGYLETQYF.

This clonotype appeared many times. The V call is TRBV11-2, the J call TRBJ2-3; no clear D. This CDR3 comprises 13 residues. The V end lost 3 bases, the J end lost 6 bases, and 10 bases lay between the germline ends. The germline V gene encodes CDR1 SGHAT and CDR2 FQNNGV. Here the CDR3 DNA reads TGTGCCAGCAGCTTCTCGCCGACTGATACGCAGTATTTT. Protein: CASSFSPTDTQYF.

This clonotype was seen more than once but under ten times. The gene calls are TRBV6-2 or TRBV6-3 and TRBJ2-1; TRBD2 agrees at 13 bases. The CDR3 length is 14 residues. Per the germline V gene, CDR1 is MNHEY and CDR2 is SVGEGT. Trimming at V came to 7 bases and at J to 8 bases, leaving 5 bases not matched to a gene. The CDR3 here is CASTRTSGSYEQFF. The CDR3 region has the DNA TGTGCCAGCACCCGGACTAGCGGGAGTTATGAGCAGTTCTTC.

This clonotype was seen more than once but under ten times. The CDR3 loop is CASRTLLAGGPYQETQYF. CDR3 coding DNA: TGCGCCAGCAGGACGCTTCTAGCGGGAGGGCCGTACCAAGAGACCCAGTACTTC. The rearrangement uses TRBV5-1 and TRBJ2-5, with 12 bases fitting TRBD2. CDR1 and CDR2 (germline): SGHRS, YFSETQ. The J segment lost 0 bases and the V segment lost 5 bases, leaving 11 bases of the junction unmatched. The CDR3 contains 18 residues.

The V gene is TRBV28, the J gene TRBJ2-2; D is undetermined. This CDR3 comprises 12 residues. The V end was cut by 6 bases, the J end by 15 bases, with 17 bases between. Germline V gene data show CDR1 as MDHEN and CDR2 as SYDVKM. CDR3 region: CASSPVAYKVFF. In DNA form, the CDR3 reads TGTGCCAGCAGCCCTGTAGCCTATAAGGTGTTTTTT.